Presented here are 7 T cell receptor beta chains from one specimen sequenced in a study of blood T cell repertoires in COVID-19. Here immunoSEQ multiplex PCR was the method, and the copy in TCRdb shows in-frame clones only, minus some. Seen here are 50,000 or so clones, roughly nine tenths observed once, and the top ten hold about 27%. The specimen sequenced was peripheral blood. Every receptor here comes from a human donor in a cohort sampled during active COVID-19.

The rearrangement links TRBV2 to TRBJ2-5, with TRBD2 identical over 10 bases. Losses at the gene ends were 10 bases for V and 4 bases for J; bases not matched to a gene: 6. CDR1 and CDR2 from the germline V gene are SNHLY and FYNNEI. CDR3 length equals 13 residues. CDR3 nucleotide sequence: TGTGCCACTTCACTAGCGGGGAGAGAGACCCAGTACTTC. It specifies CATSLAGRETQYF.

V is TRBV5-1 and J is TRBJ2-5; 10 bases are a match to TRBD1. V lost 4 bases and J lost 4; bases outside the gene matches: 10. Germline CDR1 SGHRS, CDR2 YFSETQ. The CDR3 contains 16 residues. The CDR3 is CASSPVGQGKGETQYF. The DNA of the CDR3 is TGCGCCAGCAGCCCTGTGGGACAGGGGAAAGGAGAGACCCAGTACTTC.

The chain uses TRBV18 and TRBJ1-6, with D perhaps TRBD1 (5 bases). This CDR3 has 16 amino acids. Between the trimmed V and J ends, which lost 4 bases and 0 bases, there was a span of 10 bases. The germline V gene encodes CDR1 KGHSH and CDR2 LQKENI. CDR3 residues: CASSRQGSSYNSPLHF. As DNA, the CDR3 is TGTGCCAGCTCACGGCAGGGAAGCTCCTATAATTCACCCCTCCACTTT.

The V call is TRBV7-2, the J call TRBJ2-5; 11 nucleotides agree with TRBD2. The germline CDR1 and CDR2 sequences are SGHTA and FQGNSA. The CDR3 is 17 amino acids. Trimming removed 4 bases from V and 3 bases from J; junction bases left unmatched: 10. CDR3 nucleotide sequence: TGTGCCAGCAGCTCGGCGCCGGGACTAGCGGATAAAGAGACCCAGTACTTC. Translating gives CASSSAPGLADKETQYF.

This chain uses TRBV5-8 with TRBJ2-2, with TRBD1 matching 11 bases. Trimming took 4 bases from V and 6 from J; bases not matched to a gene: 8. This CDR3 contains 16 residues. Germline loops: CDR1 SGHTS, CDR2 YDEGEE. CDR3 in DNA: TGTGCCAGCAGCGGCGGGACAGGGGGATTGTCCGGGGAGCTGTTTTTT. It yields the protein CASSGGTGGLSGELFF.

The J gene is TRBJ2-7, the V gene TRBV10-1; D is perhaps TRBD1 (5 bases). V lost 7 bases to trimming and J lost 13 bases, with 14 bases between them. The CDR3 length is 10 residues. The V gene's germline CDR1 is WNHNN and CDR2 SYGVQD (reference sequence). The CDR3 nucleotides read TGCGCCAGCACCCTCGGACGGACATACGTC. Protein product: CASTLGRTYV.

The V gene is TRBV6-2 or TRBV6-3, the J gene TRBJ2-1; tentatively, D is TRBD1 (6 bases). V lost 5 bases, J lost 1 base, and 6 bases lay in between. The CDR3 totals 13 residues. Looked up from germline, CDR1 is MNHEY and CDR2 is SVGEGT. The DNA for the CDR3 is TGTGCCAGCAGTGACAGGTCCTACAATGAGCAGTTCTTC. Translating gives CASSDRSYNEQFF.